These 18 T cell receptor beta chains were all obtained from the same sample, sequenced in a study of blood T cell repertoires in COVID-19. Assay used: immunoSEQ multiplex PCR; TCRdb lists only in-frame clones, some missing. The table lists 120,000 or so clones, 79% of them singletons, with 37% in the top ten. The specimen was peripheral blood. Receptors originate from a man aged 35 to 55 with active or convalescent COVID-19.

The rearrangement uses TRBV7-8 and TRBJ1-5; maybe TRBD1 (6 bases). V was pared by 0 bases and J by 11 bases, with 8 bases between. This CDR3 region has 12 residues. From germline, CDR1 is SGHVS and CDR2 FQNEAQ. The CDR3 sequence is CASSLAGAAQHF. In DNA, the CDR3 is TGTGCCAGCAGCTTAGCGGGGGCAGCCCAGCATTTT.

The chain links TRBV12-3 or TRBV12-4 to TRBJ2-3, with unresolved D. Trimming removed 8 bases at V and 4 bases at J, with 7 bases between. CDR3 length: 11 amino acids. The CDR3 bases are TGTGCCAGCTCCCCCGCAGATACGCAGTATTTT. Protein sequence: CASSPADTQYF.

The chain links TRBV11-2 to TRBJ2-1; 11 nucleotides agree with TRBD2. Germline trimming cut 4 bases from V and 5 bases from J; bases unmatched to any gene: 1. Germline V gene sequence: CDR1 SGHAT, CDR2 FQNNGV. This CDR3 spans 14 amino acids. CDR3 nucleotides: TGTGCCAGCAGCTCTAGCGGGAGGAACAATGAGCAGTTCTTC. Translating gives CASSSSGRNNEQFF.

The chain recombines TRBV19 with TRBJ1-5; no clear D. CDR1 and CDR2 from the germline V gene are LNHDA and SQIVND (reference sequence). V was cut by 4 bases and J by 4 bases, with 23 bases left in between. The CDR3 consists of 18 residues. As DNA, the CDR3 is TGTGCCAGTAGTAAGAAGGTGGGCCCCAACGTACTGAATCAGCCCCAGCATTTT. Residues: CASSKKVGPNVLNQPQHF. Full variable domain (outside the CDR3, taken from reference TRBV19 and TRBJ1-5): DGGITQSPKYLFRKEGQNVTLSCEQNLNHDAMYWYRQDPGQGLRLIYYSQIVNDFQKGDIAEGYSVSREKKESFPLTVTSAQKNPTAFYLCASSKKVGPNVLNQPQHFGDGTRLSIL.

The CDR3 DNA reads TGCGCCAGCAGCCAAGGGATCCGGGACACGTATAACTATGGCTACACCTTC. Translating gives CASSQGIRDTYNYGYTF. The V gene is TRBV4-1, the J gene TRBJ1-2, with D perhaps TRBD1 (6 bases). The CDR3 is made up of 17 amino acids. Between the trimmed V and J ends, which lost 1 base and 1 base, there was a span of 16 bases. CDR1 is MGHRA, CDR2 YSYEKL, per germline.

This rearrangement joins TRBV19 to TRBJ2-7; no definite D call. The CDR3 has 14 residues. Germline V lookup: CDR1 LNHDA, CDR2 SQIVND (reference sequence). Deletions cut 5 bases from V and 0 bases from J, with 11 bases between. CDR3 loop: CASSPMYSSYEQYF. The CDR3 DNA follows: TGTGCCAGTAGTCCAATGTACAGCTCCTACGAGCAGTACTTC.

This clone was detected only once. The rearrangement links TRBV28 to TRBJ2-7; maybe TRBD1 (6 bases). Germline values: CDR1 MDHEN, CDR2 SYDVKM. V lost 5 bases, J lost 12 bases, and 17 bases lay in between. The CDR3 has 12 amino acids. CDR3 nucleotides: TGTGCCAGCAGTATCGGACAGTTCCAGGGGTACTTC. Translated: CASSIGQFQGYF.

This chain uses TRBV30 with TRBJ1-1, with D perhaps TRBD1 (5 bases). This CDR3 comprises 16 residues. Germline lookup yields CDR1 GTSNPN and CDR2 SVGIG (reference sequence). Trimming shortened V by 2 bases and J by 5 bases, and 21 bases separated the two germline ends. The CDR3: CAWSPRRGSGLTEAFF. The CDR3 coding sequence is TGTGCCTGGAGTCCCCGACGGGGGTCCGGTTTAACTGAAGCTTTCTTT.

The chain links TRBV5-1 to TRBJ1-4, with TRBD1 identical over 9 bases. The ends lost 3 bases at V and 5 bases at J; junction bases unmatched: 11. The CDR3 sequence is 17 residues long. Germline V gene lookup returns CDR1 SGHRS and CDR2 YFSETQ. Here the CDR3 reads CASSYQAGQGSNEKLFF. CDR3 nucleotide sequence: TGCGCCAGCAGCTACCAAGCAGGACAGGGGTCAAATGAAAAACTGTTTTTT.

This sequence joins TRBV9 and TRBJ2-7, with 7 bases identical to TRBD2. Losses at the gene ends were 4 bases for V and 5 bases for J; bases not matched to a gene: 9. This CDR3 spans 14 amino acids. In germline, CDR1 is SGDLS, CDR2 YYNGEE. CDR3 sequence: CASSFRGGPNEQYF. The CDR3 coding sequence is TGTGCCAGCAGCTTCCGGGGAGGGCCTAACGAGCAGTACTTC.

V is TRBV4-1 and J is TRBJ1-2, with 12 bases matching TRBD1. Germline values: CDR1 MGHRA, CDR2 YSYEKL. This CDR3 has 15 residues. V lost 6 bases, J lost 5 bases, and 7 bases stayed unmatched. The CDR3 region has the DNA TGCGCCAGCAGGGATAGGGGACAGGGGGCTTATGGCTACACCTTC. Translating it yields CASRDRGQGAYGYTF.

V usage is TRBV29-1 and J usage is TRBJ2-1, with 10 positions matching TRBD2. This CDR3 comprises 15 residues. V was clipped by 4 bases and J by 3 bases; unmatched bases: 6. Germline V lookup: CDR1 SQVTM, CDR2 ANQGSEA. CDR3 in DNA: TGCAGCGTTGGCGGGGCTAGCGGGAGCTACAATGAGCAGTTCTTC. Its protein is CSVGGASGSYNEQFF.

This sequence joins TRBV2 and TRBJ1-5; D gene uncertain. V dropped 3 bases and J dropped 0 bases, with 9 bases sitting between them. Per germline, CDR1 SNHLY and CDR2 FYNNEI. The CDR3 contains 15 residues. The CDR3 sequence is CASSDGVFSNQPQHF. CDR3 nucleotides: TGTGCCAGCAGTGACGGAGTATTTAGCAATCAGCCCCAGCATTTT. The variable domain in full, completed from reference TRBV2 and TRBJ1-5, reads EPEVTQTPSHQVTQMGQEVILRCVPISNHLYFYWYRQILGQKVEFLVSFYNNEISEKSEIFDDQFSVERPDGSNFTLKIRSTKLEDSAMYFCASSDGVFSNQPQHFGDGTRLSIL.

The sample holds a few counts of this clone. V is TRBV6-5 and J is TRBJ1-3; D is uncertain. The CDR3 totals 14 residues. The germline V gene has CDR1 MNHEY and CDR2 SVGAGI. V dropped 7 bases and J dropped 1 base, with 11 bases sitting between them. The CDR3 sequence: CASTDSGSGNTIYF. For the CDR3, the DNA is TGTGCCAGCACCGACTCGGGATCTGGAAACACCATATATTTT.

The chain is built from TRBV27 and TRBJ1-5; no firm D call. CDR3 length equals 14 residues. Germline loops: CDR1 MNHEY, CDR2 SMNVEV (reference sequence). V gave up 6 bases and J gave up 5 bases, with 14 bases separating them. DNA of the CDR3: TGTGCCAGCAGGAGTTTGAGTCTTGATCAGCCCCAGCATTTT. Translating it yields CASRSLSLDQPQHF.

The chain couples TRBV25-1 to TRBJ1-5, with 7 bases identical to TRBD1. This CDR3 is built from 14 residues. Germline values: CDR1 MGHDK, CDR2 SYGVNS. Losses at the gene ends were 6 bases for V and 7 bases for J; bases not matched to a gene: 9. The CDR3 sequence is CASRSTGMDQPQHF. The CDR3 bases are TGTGCCAGCAGGTCGACAGGGATGGACCAGCCCCAGCATTTT. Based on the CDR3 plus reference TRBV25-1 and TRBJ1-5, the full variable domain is EADIYQTPRYLVIGTGKKITLECSQTMGHDKMYWYQQDPGMELHLIHYSYGVNSTEKGDLSSESTVSRIRTEHFPLTLESARPSHTSQYLCASRSTGMDQPQHFGDGTRLSIL.

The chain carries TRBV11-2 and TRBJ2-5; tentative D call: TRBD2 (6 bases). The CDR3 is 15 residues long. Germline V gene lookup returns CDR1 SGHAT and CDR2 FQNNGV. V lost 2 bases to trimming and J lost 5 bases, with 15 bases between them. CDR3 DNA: TGTGCCAGCAGCTTATTGGGAGGAGGGCGGGAGACCCAGTACTTC. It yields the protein CASSLLGGGRETQYF.

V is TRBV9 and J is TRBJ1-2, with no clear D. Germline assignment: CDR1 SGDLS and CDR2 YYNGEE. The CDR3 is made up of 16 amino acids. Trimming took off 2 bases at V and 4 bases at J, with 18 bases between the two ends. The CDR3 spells CASSVLRVLRSYGYTF. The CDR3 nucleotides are TGTGCCAGCAGCGTCCTCCGGGTCCTACGATCCTATGGCTACACCTTC.